Presented here are 8 T cell receptor beta chains from one specimen sequenced in a study of Graves' ophthalmopathy and Graves' hyperthyroidism. Scientists amplified the TCR beta CDR3 regions from RNA transcripts. First-round RT-PCR relied on HTBI primers, and a second-round multiplex PCR came next. TCRdb redid the calling of the multiplex PCR reads with MiXCR, one entry per CDR3 protein. The table has about 210,000 distinct CDR3 sequences, around 30% seen once. The sequenced sample consisted of peripheral blood. The receptors come from a man aged 50 to 60 with Graves' ophthalmopathy.

This clonotype was seen repeatedly, ten times or more. The chain couples TRBV18 to TRBJ2-5; the D is unclear. Trimming left V 1 base short and J 2 bases short, with 5 bases between. Per germline, CDR1 KGHSH and CDR2 LQKENI. The CDR3 runs to 13 residues. CDR3 nucleotides: TGTGCCAGCTCACCACGTCAGCAAGAGACCCAGTACTTC. Translating gives CASSPRQQETQYF.

This clonotype was recorded once. The genes are TRBV19 and TRBJ1-6; D not certain. Germline V gene data show CDR1 as LNHDA and CDR2 as SQIVND (reference sequence). Trimming left V 3 bases short and J 4 bases short, with 10 bases between. The CDR3 consists of 15 residues. The CDR3 coding sequence is TGTGCCAGTAGTATCCGGGCTAGTTATAATTCACCCCTCCACTTT. Translation: CASSIRASYNSPLHF.

Ten or more counts support this clonotype. V gene TRBV2 combines with J gene TRBJ2-7, with D unclear. The ends were cut back, 3 bases at V and 2 bases at J, with 8 bases in the middle. This CDR3 has 13 amino acids. Germline CDR1 reads SNHLY; CDR2 reads FYNNEI. The chain's CDR3 is CASSDGLAYEQYF. CDR3 in DNA: TGTGCCAGCAGTGATGGGCTAGCCTACGAGCAGTACTTC.

This clonotype was detected ten times or more. The CDR3 coding sequence is TGTGCCAGCAGCTTACGGGGGACCTACGAGCAGTACTTC. Protein product: CASSLRGTYEQYF. The V gene is TRBV27, the J gene TRBJ2-7, with TRBD2 as a possible D gene (6 bases). Germline assignment: CDR1 MNHEY and CDR2 SMNVEV (reference sequence). The CDR3 is made up of 13 amino acids. Trimming removed 6 bases from V and 2 bases from J, with 11 bases in between.

The table lists this clonotype with many counts. This chain links TRBV12-3 or TRBV12-4 with TRBJ2-3; no clear D. CDR3 length: 15 residues. V dropped 3 bases and J dropped 0 bases, with 10 bases sitting between them. CDR3 residues: CASSFRALSTDTQYF. CDR3 in DNA: TGTGCCAGCAGTTTTAGGGCCCTTAGCACAGATACGCAGTATTTT.

The gene calls are TRBV12-3 or TRBV12-4 and TRBJ1-2; D ambiguous. The CDR3 extends over 14 amino acids. Trimming removed 2 bases at V and 1 base at J, with 8 bases between. The chain's CDR3 is CASSLLPRNYGYTF. The CDR3 nucleotides read TGTGCCAGCAGTTTACTTCCCCGTAACTATGGCTACACCTTC.

This clonotype was found many times. The chain uses TRBV6-5 and TRBJ2-5; D is ambiguous. Germline CDR1 is MNHEY and CDR2 is SVGAGI. The CDR3 is 14 amino acids. Trimming took off 1 base at V and 1 base at J, with 7 bases between the two ends. CDR3: CASSYWKTQETQYF. The CDR3 nucleotides read TGTGCCAGCAGTTACTGGAAAACCCAAGAGACCCAGTACTTC.

This sequence joins TRBV19 and TRBJ2-7, with TRBD2 matching over 9 bases. The germline CDR1 and CDR2 sequences are LNHDA and SQIVND (reference sequence). This CDR3 spans 14 amino acids. V shed 7 bases, J shed 4 bases, and the junction held 8 bases outside the gene matches. The CDR3 DNA reads TGTGCCAGTACCCAAGGTAGCGGGAGATACGAGCAGTACTTC. It translates to CASTQGSGRYEQYF. Supplemented by reference TRBV19 and TRBJ2-7, the full variable domain reads DGGITQSPKYLFRKEGQNVTLSCEQNLNHDAMYWYRQDPGQGLRLIYYSQIVNDFQKGDIAEGYSVSREKKESFPLTVTSAQKNPTAFYLCASTQGSGRYEQYFGPGTRLTVT.